Detailed here is one T cell receptor beta chain. The antigen remains undetermined. The PCR ran on 60 Vbeta and 13 Jbeta primers. Assay used: immunoSEQ multiplex PCR; TCRdb lists only in-frame clones, some missing. The data show 160,000 or so clones, roughly 80% seen once. The data originate from a study of cytomegalovirus exposure and HLA in healthy donors. Germline loops: CDR1 LNHNV, CDR2 YYDKDF (reference sequence). This CDR3 is 17 amino acids long. The J segment lost 4 bases and the V segment lost 1 base, leaving 8 bases of the junction unmatched. Study-level results: Later analysis reportedly placed an Asian-associated ancestry cluster below the approximately 650-donor mean in N-insertions. Most of the TCR beta V segments (in an earlier analysis) were productive either about 87% or about 30% of the time.

Sequenced: PBMCs. The genes are TRBV15 and TRBJ2-1; TRBD2 aligns across 9 bases. The source is a woman aged 25 to 39 in good health and CMV-seronegative. CDR3 sequence (DNA): TGTGCCACCAGCAGAGGCGTGTCTAGCGGGGAATACAATGAGCAGTTCTTC. Amino acid sequence: CATSRGVSSGEYNEQFF.